These 17 T cell receptor beta chains were all obtained from the same sample, sequenced in a study of response to subunit inactivated influenza vaccine. TCRdb independently ran MiXCR on the RT-PCR reads; one entry per CDR3 protein. The sample lists almost 600,000 distinct CDR3 sequences; roughly 15% were seen once. Sequencing was performed on PBMCs from blood, taken 11 to 12 days after vaccination. These receptors were taken from a middle-aged man who received an inactivated influenza vaccine.

The chain couples TRBV11-3 to TRBJ2-1, with 7 nucleotides matching TRBD1. Germline V gene data show CDR1 as SGHNT and CDR2 as YENEEA. V was clipped by 9 bases and J by 4 bases; unmatched bases: 9. CDR3 length: 14 amino acids. CDR3 sequence (DNA): TGTGCCAGGAACTCGGACAGGATTTACAATGAGCAGTTCTTC. Translation gives CARNSDRIYNEQFF.

The chain joins TRBV7-2 to TRBJ2-1; D is ambiguous. This CDR3 spans 14 amino acids. Per the germline V gene, CDR1 is SGHTA and CDR2 is FQGNSA. Between the trimmed V and J ends, which lost 6 bases and 6 bases, there was a span of 15 bases. The CDR3 DNA reads as TGTGCCAGCAGACCAATAGGCAGTCCCAATGAGCAGTTCTTC. This encodes CASRPIGSPNEQFF. Based on the CDR3 plus reference TRBV7-2 and TRBJ2-1, the full variable domain is GAGVSQSPSNKVTEKGKDVELRCDPISGHTALYWYRQSLGQGLEFLIYFQGNSAPDKSGLPSDRFSAERTGGSVSTLTIQRTQQEDSAVYLCASRPIGSPNEQFFGPGTRLTVL.

The V gene is TRBV5-1, the J gene TRBJ2-1, with D uncertain. Trimming shortened V by 1 base and J by 0 bases, and 8 bases separated the two germline ends. Germline CDR1 reads SGHRS; CDR2 reads YFSETQ. The CDR3 runs 15 residues. For the CDR3, the DNA is TGCGCCAGCAGCTTGAGCGTTAGCTCCTACAATGAGCAGTTCTTC. Its translation: CASSLSVSSYNEQFF.

The chain couples TRBV3-1 to TRBJ1-1; TRBD1 matches at 7 bases. Germline V CDR1 and CDR2: LGHDT, YNNKEL (reference sequence). The trim removed 4 bases at V and 1 base at J, leaving 15 bases unmatched. CDR3 length: 18 residues. CDR3 protein: CASSLRKTWDSRNTEAFF. CDR3 DNA sequence: TGTGCCAGCAGCCTGAGAAAAACCTGGGACAGCCGGAACACTGAAGCTTTCTTT.

Here the CDR3 reads CASSLEGWGSGANVLTF. CDR3 nucleotide sequence: TGCGCCAGCAGCTTGGAGGGCTGGGGGTCTGGGGCCAACGTCCTGACTTTC. The genes are TRBV5-1 and TRBJ2-6; D is possibly TRBD1 or TRBD2 (5 bases each). V lost 0 bases and J 1 base, leaving 11 bases between the germline ends. This CDR3 has 17 amino acids. Germline CDR1 is SGHRS and CDR2 is YFSETQ. Combining the CDR3 with reference TRBV5-1 and TRBJ2-6 gives the whole variable domain KAGVTQTPRYLIKTRGQQVTLSCSPISGHRSVSWYQQTPGQGLQFLFEYFSETQRNKGNFPGRFSGRQFSNSRSEMNVSTLELGDSALYLCASSLEGWGSGANVLTFGAGSRLTVL.

This chain links TRBV5-1 with TRBJ2-1; D possibly corresponds to TRBD2 (5 bases). This CDR3 has 15 residues. Trimming took off 0 bases at V and 4 bases at J, with 11 bases between the two ends. From germline, CDR1 is SGHRS and CDR2 YFSETQ. CDR3 protein: CASSLENSVYNEQFF. CDR3 DNA: TGCGCCAGCAGCTTGGAAAATAGCGTTTACAATGAGCAGTTCTTC.

This clonotype was counted at least ten times. This sequence joins TRBV4-3 and TRBJ1-1; no clear D. With 1 base removed from V and 0 bases from J, the gap between germline ends came to 6 bases. Germline V gives CDR1 LGHNA, CDR2 YSLEER. The CDR3 totals 14 residues. CDR3 loop: CASSQGNLNTEAFF. CDR3 nucleotide sequence: TGCGCCAGCAGCCAAGGAAATTTGAACACTGAAGCTTTCTTT.

The V and J genes are TRBV4-2 and TRBJ2-7, with 11 bases aligning to TRBD2. The CDR3 runs to 15 residues. Trimming cost V 1 base and J 2 bases; bases outside gene matches: 1. Germline V gene sequence: CDR1 LGHNA, CDR2 YNFKEQ. The CDR3 loop is CASSQGLAGTYEQYF. DNA of the CDR3: TGTGCCAGCAGCCAAGGACTAGCGGGAACCTACGAGCAGTACTTC.

This clonotype was detected a few times. This chain connects TRBV3-1 to TRBJ1-2; D gene unclear. There are 12 residues in the CDR3. Trimming pared 0 bases from V and 5 bases from J, leaving 4 bases between. Germline CDR1 and CDR2: LGHDT and YNNKEL (reference sequence). The CDR3 DNA sequence: TGTGCCAGCAGCCAAGAGGAGTATGGCTACACCTTC. This gives the protein CASSQEEYGYTF.

The rearrangement links TRBV5-1 to TRBJ1-2; TRBD1 might be the D (5 bases). V lost 4 bases, J lost 2 bases, and 15 bases lay in between. Germline CDR1 reads SGHRS; CDR2 reads YFSETQ. The CDR3 contains 15 residues. CDR3 residues: CASSGEGNGNYGYTF. The CDR3 region has the DNA TGCGCCAGCAGCGGAGAGGGGAATGGAAACTATGGCTACACCTTC. Looking up the rest from reference TRBV5-1 and TRBJ1-2 gives the full variable domain: KAGVTQTPRYLIKTRGQQVTLSCSPISGHRSVSWYQQTPGQGLQFLFEYFSETQRNKGNFPGRFSGRQFSNSRSEMNVSTLELGDSALYLCASSGEGNGNYGYTFGSGTRLTVV.

This clonotype was observed at least ten times. The rearrangement joins TRBV7-2 to TRBJ1-2; D is undetermined. CDR1 is SGHTA and CDR2 is FQGNSA in the germline V gene. This CDR3 region has 17 residues. The V end lost 5 bases, the J end lost 4 bases, and 23 bases lay between the germline ends. The CDR3 loop reads CASSVSNFWAGAYGYTF. The CDR3 nucleotides are TGTGCCAGCAGCGTCTCGAATTTCTGGGCAGGCGCCTATGGCTACACCTTC.

The V call is TRBV7-9, the J call TRBJ2-3, with 7 bases identical to TRBD1. V lost 5 bases and J lost 2; bases outside the gene matches: 7. The CDR3 is 15 amino acids. CDR1 and CDR2 from the germline V gene are SEHNR and FQNEAQ (reference sequence). The CDR3 sequence: CASSVTGASTDTQYF. As DNA, the CDR3 is TGTGCCAGCAGCGTAACAGGGGCGTCCACAGATACGCAGTATTTT.

This clonotype showed up just a few times. The gene calls are TRBV5-1 and TRBJ2-1; D may be TRBD1 or TRBD2 (5 bases each). The length of the CDR3 is 14 residues. The germline V gene encodes CDR1 SGHRS and CDR2 YFSETQ. Trimming cost V 7 bases and J 0 bases, with 11 bases left between them. The CDR3 sequence is CASGGESSYNEQFF. CDR3 bases: TGCGCCAGCGGGGGAGAGAGCTCCTACAATGAGCAGTTCTTC.

The rearrangement uses TRBV4-1 and TRBJ1-2; no definite D call. V lost 1 base, J lost 6 bases, and 18 bases lay in between. Per the germline V gene, CDR1 is MGHRA and CDR2 is YSYEKL. This CDR3 comprises 16 residues. Written as DNA, the CDR3 is TGCGCCAGCAGCCAAGGAGGGCATTTACGGGTGCATGGCTACACCTTC. Its translation: CASSQGGHLRVHGYTF.

This rearrangement joins TRBV5-1 to TRBJ2-1; no definite D call. Trimming took off 2 bases at V and 0 bases at J, with 9 bases between the two ends. The germline V gene has CDR1 SGHRS and CDR2 YFSETQ. The CDR3 contains 15 residues. The CDR3 nucleotides read TGCGCCAGCAGCTTCGGGTTTGGCTCCTACAATGAGCAGTTCTTC. Translating gives CASSFGFGSYNEQFF.

A few counts support this clonotype. The J gene is TRBJ2-3, the V gene TRBV7-6; D remains unclear. The V end was cut by 1 base, the J end by 2 bases, with 7 bases between. The CDR3 runs to 14 residues. Germline loops: CDR1 SGHVS, CDR2 FNYEAQ. As DNA, the CDR3 is TGTGCCAGCAGCTTAGTTACTTCCACAGATACGCAGTATTTT. It encodes CASSLVTSTDTQYF.

There are many counts of this clonotype. The V call is TRBV5-1, the J call TRBJ2-2; 7 nucleotides line up with TRBD2. CDR3 length: 15 residues. The V segment lost 3 bases and the J segment 2 bases; nucleotides outside the gene matches: 4. Germline V gene lookup returns CDR1 SGHRS and CDR2 YFSETQ. CDR3 in amino acids: CASSSGLHNTGELFF. The CDR3 nucleotides are TGCGCCAGCAGCTCGGGACTACATAACACCGGGGAGCTGTTTTTT. The variable domain in full, completed from reference TRBV5-1 and TRBJ2-2, reads KAGVTQTPRYLIKTRGQQVTLSCSPISGHRSVSWYQQTPGQGLQFLFEYFSETQRNKGNFPGRFSGRQFSNSRSEMNVSTLELGDSALYLCASSSGLHNTGELFFGEGSRLTVL.